These T cell receptor beta chains were read from a single sample in a study of beta chain features in type 1 diabetes. Assay used: immunoSEQ multiplex PCR; TCRdb lists only in-frame clones, some missing. The table shows around 300,000 clones, with about 8% occurring only once. Sequenced: central memory CD4+ T cells from blood. The receptors here all came from a woman younger than 35 in good health. The CDR3 runs from the conserved cysteine through the conserved F or W. Each record gives: V gene, CDR3 protein.

TRBV27	CASRPGLAGADTQYF
TRBV10-3	CAISRDPLNTEAFF
TRBV10-2	CASTFAGAYEQYF
TRBV11-3	CASSFTGAKNIQYF
TRBV14	CASNSRGSSTDTQYF
TRBV18	CASSPRREGTDTQYF
TRBV2	CASRRIIGGARETQYF
TRBV2	CASSDRSGTGPYGYTF
TRBV4-2	CASSQDGVNTEAFF
TRBV4-3	CASSHQKGQEDNEQFF
TRBV7-8	CASSLLAALAYEQYF
TRBV4-3	CASSPFLFGGNQPQHF
TRBV5-1	CASSWGLAGGYTDTQYF
TRBV2	CASSDRNYGYTF
TRBV7-9	CASSSGLAGRINEQFF
TRBV7-8	CASSPRVLTEAFF
TRBV29-1	CSVVGQGRSAYNEQFF
TRBV19	CASSKKPGTGVSGANVLTF
TRBV28	CASSSLFYGYTF
TRBV11-3	CASGEQGNTEAFF
TRBV7-9	CASSLGPGINYGYTF
TRBV25-1	CASSEVGGPYGYTF
TRBV18	CASSDYGAGQETQYF
TRBV11-2	CASSFIVVWAEQFF
TRBV6-1	CASTTGLYTQYF
TRBV7-2	CASSLSFGQGALGYTF
TRBV11-2	CASRNEEAGANVLTF
TRBV5-6	CASSLRREKLFF
TRBV10-3	CAISAERVYYNEQFF
TRBV29-1	CSACFSRAGTGTYNEQFF
TRBV9	CASSALGTSLREQFF
TRBV9	CASSDRTSYNEQFF
TRBV11-3	CASSSRFGNQPQHF
TRBV9	CASSVGERYNEQFF
TRBV19	CASRTANYGYTF
TRBV5-4	CASSSLAGGSYEQYF
TRBV5-4	CASSLAGAGKSYEQYF
TRBV2	CANARDPGINQPQHF
TRBV28	CASWDRVGYGYTF
TRBV5-4	CASSLDRYTDTQYF
TRBV7-2	CASRPNNEQFF
TRBV5-1	CASSFSLNTEAFF
TRBV9	CASSLGTGVGYEQYF
TRBV5-1	CASSLASDGYTF
TRBV5-1	CASSDGGSSYNEQFF
TRBV7-9	CASSLYRESGELFF
TRBV7-2	CASSLVASSTDTQYF
TRBV6-1	CASSELGITSYGYTF
TRBV30	CAWSLGGDQPQHF